This T cell receptor (beta chain) was profiled in a study of tumor and adjacent non-tumor tissue in lung cancer. Study details: There were fewer than 15 adenocarcinoma, a couple of squamous cell carcinoma and 1 small cell lung cancer cases. Whole-study results and caveats: Top 100 clones took a larger repertoire share in normal lung. Tumor tissue had significantly higher TCR diversity than normal lung.

The template was RNA from unsorted bulk tissue. Concerning this clonotype itself: Its antigen is currently unknown. One end of the junction is discordant with germline, which a read error may explain.

This CDR3 is built from 14 residues. Germline assignment: CDR1 SGHNT and CDR2 YENEEA. Three rounds of nested PCR, following a modified ARM-PCR protocol, produced the TCRbeta library. TCRdb re-analysed the multiplex PCR reads in MiXCR, keeping a single row per CDR3 protein. The data hold more than 85,000 distinct CDR3 sequences, with more than 70% observed a single time. This sequence was found in a woman aged 55 to 70 with non-small cell lung cancer. Material: lung tumor tissue. The gene calls are TRBV11-3 and TRBJ1-1; D is unresolved. The CDR3 region has the DNA TGTGCCAGTCAGACCCAGGACGTGAACACTGAAGCGTTCTTT. This translates into CASQTQDVNTEAFF.